This T cell receptor beta chain is from a study of T cell repertoires in cytomegalovirus infection. Study context: CMV infection plus the matching HLA type was flagged by public TCR beta signatures.

Via MiXCR, TCRdb re-called the reads, giving one row per CDR3 protein. This table holds some 270,000 distinct CDR3 sequences, over 15% found once. This CDR3 contains 15 residues. The germline V gene encodes CDR1 SEHNR and CDR2 FQNEAQ (reference sequence). V lost 5 bases and J 1 base, leaving 14 bases between the germline ends. A few counts support this clonotype. Sequenced material: CD8+ T cells from PBMCs. The source is a human donor in good health (CMV status not recorded). Some clones in this sample may be carry-over from other donors' samples. The chain couples TRBV7-9 to TRBJ1-2; D might be TRBD1 (6 bases). The CDR3 reads CASSQGDTGNYGYTF. The CDR3, as DNA: TGTGCCAGCAGCCAAGGGGACACCGGTAACTATGGCTACACCTTC.